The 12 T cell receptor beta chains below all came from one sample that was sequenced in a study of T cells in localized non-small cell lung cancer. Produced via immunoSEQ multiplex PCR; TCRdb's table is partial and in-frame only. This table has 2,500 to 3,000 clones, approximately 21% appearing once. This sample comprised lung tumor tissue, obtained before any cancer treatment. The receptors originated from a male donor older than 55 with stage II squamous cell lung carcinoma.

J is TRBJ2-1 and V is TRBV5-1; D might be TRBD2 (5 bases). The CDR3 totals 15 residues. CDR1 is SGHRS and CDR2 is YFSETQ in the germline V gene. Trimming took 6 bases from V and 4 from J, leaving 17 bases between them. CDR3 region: CASIPLPSGYNEQFF. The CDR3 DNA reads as TGCGCCAGCATCCCCCTGCCCAGCGGTTACAATGAGCAGTTCTTC.

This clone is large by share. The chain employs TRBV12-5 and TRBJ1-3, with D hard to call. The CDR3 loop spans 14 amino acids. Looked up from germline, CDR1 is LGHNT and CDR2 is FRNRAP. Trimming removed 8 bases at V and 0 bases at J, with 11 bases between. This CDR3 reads CASNGRTSGNTIYF. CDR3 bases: TGTGCTAGTAATGGCAGGACCTCTGGAAACACCATATATTTT.

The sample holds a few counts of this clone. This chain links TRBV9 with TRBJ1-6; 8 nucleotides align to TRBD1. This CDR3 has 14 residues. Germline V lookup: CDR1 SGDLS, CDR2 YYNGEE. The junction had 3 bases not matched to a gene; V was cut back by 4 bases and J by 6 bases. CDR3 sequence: CASSLGTGNSPLHF. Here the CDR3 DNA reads TGTGCCAGCAGCCTTGGGACAGGTAATTCACCCCTCCACTTT.

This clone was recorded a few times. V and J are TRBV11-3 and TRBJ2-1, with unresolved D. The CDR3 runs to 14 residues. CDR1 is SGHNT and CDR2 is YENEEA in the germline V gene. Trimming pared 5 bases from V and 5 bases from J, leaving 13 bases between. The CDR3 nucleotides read TGTGCCAGCAGCCCCATGCCCTGGGACAATGAGCAGTTCTTC. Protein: CASSPMPWDNEQFF.

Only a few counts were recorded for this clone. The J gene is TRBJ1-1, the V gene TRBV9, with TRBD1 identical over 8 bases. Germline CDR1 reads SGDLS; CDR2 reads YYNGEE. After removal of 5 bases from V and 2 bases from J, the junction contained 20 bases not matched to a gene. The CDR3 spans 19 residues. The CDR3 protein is CASSGEFSGGRRANTEAFF. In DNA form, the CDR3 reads TGTGCCAGCAGTGGGGAGTTTTCAGGGGGCCGGAGGGCTAACACTGAAGCTTTCTTT.

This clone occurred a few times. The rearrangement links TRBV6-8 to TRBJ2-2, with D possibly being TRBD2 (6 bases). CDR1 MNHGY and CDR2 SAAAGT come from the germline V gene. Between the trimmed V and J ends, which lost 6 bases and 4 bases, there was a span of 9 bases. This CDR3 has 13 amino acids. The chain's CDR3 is CASSHGGTGELFF. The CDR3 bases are TGTGCCAGCAGCCACGGGGGCACCGGGGAGCTGTTTTTT.

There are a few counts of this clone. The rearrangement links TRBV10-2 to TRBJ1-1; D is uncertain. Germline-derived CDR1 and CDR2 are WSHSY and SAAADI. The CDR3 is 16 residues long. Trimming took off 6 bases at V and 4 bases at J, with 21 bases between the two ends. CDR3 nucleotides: TGCGCCAGCAGGAGAGGCGAGCCTTTGAGGTCCACTGAAGCTTTCTTT. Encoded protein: CASRRGEPLRSTEAFF.

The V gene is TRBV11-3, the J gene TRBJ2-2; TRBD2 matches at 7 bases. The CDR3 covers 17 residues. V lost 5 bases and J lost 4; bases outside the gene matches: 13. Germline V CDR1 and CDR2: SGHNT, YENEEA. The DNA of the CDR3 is TGTGCCAGCAGCGGGGAGCGTCGGGGGAGGGGCACCGGGGAGCTGTTTTTT. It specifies CASSGERRGRGTGELFF.

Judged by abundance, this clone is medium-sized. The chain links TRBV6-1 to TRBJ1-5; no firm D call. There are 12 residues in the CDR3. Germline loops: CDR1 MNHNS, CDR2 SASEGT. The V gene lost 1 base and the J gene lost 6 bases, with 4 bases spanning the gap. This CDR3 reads CASSEGGQPQHF. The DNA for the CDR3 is TGTGCCAGCAGTGAAGGGGGTCAGCCCCAGCATTTT.

The DNA for the CDR3 is TGTGCCAGCAGCGTAGTTCGGTTAAGGGTCAGAGTAATCCCCGTTCAGTACTTC. Translated: CASSVVRLRVRVIPVQYF. The chain employs TRBV9 and TRBJ2-7; unclear D gene. Trimming shortened V by 0 bases and J by 10 bases, and 29 bases separated the two germline ends. CDR3 size: 18 residues. Germline CDR1 SGDLS, CDR2 YYNGEE.

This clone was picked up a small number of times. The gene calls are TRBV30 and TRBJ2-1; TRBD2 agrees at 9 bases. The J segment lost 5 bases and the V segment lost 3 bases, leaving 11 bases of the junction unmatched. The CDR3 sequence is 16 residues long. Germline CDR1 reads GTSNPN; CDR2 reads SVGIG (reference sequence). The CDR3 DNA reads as TGTGCCTGGAGGGGGGGCACTAGCGGGTTCGACAATGAGCAGTTCTTC. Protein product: CAWRGGTSGFDNEQFF.

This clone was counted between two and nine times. Written as DNA, the CDR3 is TGTGCCAGCAGCCCCTACCTGGGGGCACTCTCTGGGGCCAACGTCCTGACTTTC. It encodes CASSPYLGALSGANVLTF. The rearrangement links TRBV11-3 to TRBJ2-6; a weak D match, TRBD1 (6 bases). Per germline, CDR1 SGHNT and CDR2 YENEEA. Trimming took 5 bases from V and 0 from J, leaving 17 bases between them. CDR3 length equals 18 residues. Combining the CDR3 with reference TRBV11-3 and TRBJ2-6 gives the whole variable domain EAGVVQSPRYKIIEKKQPVAFWCNPISGHNTLYWYLQNLGQGPELLIRYENEEAVDDSQLPKDRFSAERLKGVDSTLKIQPAELGDSAVYLCASSPYLGALSGANVLTFGAGSRLTVL.